The 23 T cell receptor beta chains reported below all come from one sample, sequenced in a study of cytotoxic CD8 clonotypes in ibrutinib-treated CLL. TCRdb's copy holds only in-frame clones and misses some; the assay was immunoSEQ multiplex PCR. The sample yields more than 140,000 clones, 70% to 85% seen once. Here the sequenced sample was PBMCs, taken after 12 months of ibrutinib treatment. These TCRs come from a human donor with chronic lymphocytic leukemia.

CDR3 sequence reads: CASSRDRDAKNIQYF. In nucleotides, the CDR3 is TGTGCCAGCAGTCGGGACAGGGATGCCAAAAACATTCAGTACTTC. The rearrangement uses TRBV6-5 and TRBJ2-4; TRBD1 aligns across 9 bases. CDR3 length equals 15 residues. The trim removed 5 bases at V and 1 base at J, leaving 3 bases unmatched. Germline V gene lookup returns CDR1 MNHEY and CDR2 SVGAGI.

The chain recombines TRBV10-2 with TRBJ2-2; D uncertain. Trimming left V 7 bases short and J 1 base short, with 10 bases between. The CDR3 is 14 residues long. Germline V lookup: CDR1 WSHSY, CDR2 SAAADI. The CDR3 protein is CASISLQNTGELFF. CDR3 coding DNA: TGCGCCAGCATCTCTCTACAGAACACCGGGGAGCTGTTTTTT.

The chain recombines TRBV11-3 with TRBJ1-1; D unresolved. CDR3 size: 14 residues. V lost 5 bases, J lost 4 bases, and 14 bases lay in between. Germline CDR1 SGHNT, CDR2 YENEEA. CDR3 DNA sequence: TGTGCCAGCAGCGTAATCCGGGAGGGCACTGAAGCTTTCTTT. Its translation: CASSVIREGTEAFF.

CDR3 amino acids: CASSVTGQVFTGELFF. CDR3 DNA: TGTGCCAGCAGTGTAACGGGACAGGTATTCACCGGGGAGCTGTTTTTT. The rearrangement links TRBV9 to TRBJ2-2; TRBD1 aligns across 8 bases. The CDR3 is 16 amino acids. V lost 5 bases, J lost 4 bases, and 10 bases stayed unmatched. The germline V gene encodes CDR1 SGDLS and CDR2 YYNGEE.

The J gene is TRBJ1-2, the V gene TRBV18; D gene uncertain. The V end lost 8 bases, the J end lost 5 bases, and 18 bases lay between the germline ends. This CDR3 is built from 14 residues. Germline-derived CDR1 and CDR2 are KGHSH and LQKENI. CDR3 coding DNA: TGTGCCAGCAAATTAACCGGGTCAGAATATGGCTACACCTTC. Translated, it gives CASKLTGSEYGYTF.

V and J are TRBV27 and TRBJ2-5; 8 positions match TRBD2. Germline V gene data show CDR1 as MNHEY and CDR2 as SMNVEV (reference sequence). The CDR3 is made up of 15 amino acids. J gave up 6 bases and V 5 bases, and 11 bases lay outside the gene matches. CDR3 region: CASSPPGSGAKTQYF. CDR3 DNA: TGTGCCAGCAGTCCCCCGGGTAGCGGGGCTAAGACCCAGTACTTC.

This clone has more than one count but fewer than ten. The chain is built from TRBV2 and TRBJ1-2; possibly TRBD1 for D (6 bases). This CDR3 has 13 residues. From germline, CDR1 is SNHLY and CDR2 FYNNEI. Trimming shortened V by 2 bases and J by 6 bases, and 10 bases separated the two germline ends. The CDR3 DNA is TGTGCCAGCAGTGAAACAGGGAGGAATGGCTACACCTTC. It specifies CASSETGRNGYTF.

The V call is TRBV5-1, the J call TRBJ1-4; D is uncertain. The CDR3 has 13 amino acids. Germline-derived CDR1 and CDR2 are SGHRS and YFSETQ. Trimming took 0 bases from V and 16 from J, leaving 16 bases between them. The CDR3 nucleotides are TGCGCCAGCAGCTTGGACCTTGGAGGGCCGGGGTTTTTT. Residues: CASSLDLGGPGFF.

The chain links TRBV6-5 to TRBJ1-2; possibly TRBD1 for D (6 bases). Deletions cut 6 bases from V and 3 bases from J, with 11 bases between. The germline gives CDR1 MNHEY, CDR2 SVGAGI. There are 13 residues in the CDR3. The CDR3 is CASRVGQYYGYTF. DNA for the CDR3: TGTGCCAGCAGGGTAGGACAGTACTATGGCTACACCTTC.

This chain connects TRBV15 to TRBJ2-7, with a possible D match to TRBD1 (5 bases). Germline assignment: CDR1 LNHNV and CDR2 YYDKDF (reference sequence). V was pared by 0 bases and J by 2 bases, with 5 bases between. This CDR3 has 13 amino acids. CDR3 amino acids: CATSREGAYEQYF. For the CDR3, the DNA is TGTGCCACCAGCAGAGAAGGGGCCTACGAGCAGTACTTC.

This chain joins TRBV9 and TRBJ2-7, with a weak D call TRBD1 (5 bases). With 1 base removed from V and 3 bases from J, the gap between germline ends came to 11 bases. This CDR3 spans 14 amino acids. From germline, CDR1 is SGDLS and CDR2 YYNGEE. The CDR3, as DNA: TGTGCCAGCAGCGTACGACAGACAAGCTACGAGCAGTACTTC. It encodes CASSVRQTSYEQYF.

This clone was seen more than once but under ten times. The chain combines TRBV7-2 with TRBJ2-4, with 10 nucleotides matching TRBD2. Trimming took 7 bases from V and 2 from J; bases not matched to a gene: 2. The germline gives CDR1 SGHTA, CDR2 FQGNSA. This CDR3 is built from 14 residues. The CDR3 DNA is TGTGCCAGCACTAGCGGGAGTTCCAAAAACATTCAGTACTTC. Its protein product is CASTSGSSKNIQYF.

Worth noting for this clone: Different DNA sequences within this sample yield the same CDR3. This chain joins TRBV28 and TRBJ2-7, with D tentatively TRBD1 (6 bases). Trimming removed 8 bases from V and 1 base from J, with 12 bases in between. This CDR3 spans 13 amino acids. Germline lookup yields CDR1 MDHEN and CDR2 SYDVKM. The CDR3 region has the DNA TGTGCCAGCCTACAGGGTGGGTCCTACGAGCAGTACTTC. Residues: CASLQGGSYEQYF. The full variable domain, completed using reference TRBV28 and TRBJ2-7, is DVKVTQSSRYLVKRTGEKVFLECVQDMDHENMFWYRQDPGLGLRLIYFSYDVKMKEKGDIPEGYSVSREKKERFSLILESASTNQTSMYLCASLQGGSYEQYFGPGTRLTVT.

The chain carries TRBV2 and TRBJ1-4; 7 positions match TRBD1. This CDR3 comprises 15 residues. Losses at the gene ends were 5 bases for V and 2 bases for J; bases not matched to a gene: 5. Germline CDR1 and CDR2: SNHLY and FYNNEI. The CDR3 protein is CASSKDRATNEKLFF. CDR3 bases: TGTGCCAGCAGTAAAGACAGGGCGACTAATGAAAAACTGTTTTTT. Full variable domain (rest looked up from reference TRBV2 and TRBJ1-4): EPEVTQTPSHQVTQMGQEVILRCVPISNHLYFYWYRQILGQKVEFLVSFYNNEISEKSEIFDDQFSVERPDGSNFTLKIRSTKLEDSAMYFCASSKDRATNEKLFFGSGTQLSVL.

This clone was found a few times. DNA of the CDR3: TGTGCCAGCTCACCACGTGCGGATAATAATGAAAAACTGTTTTTT. The encoded protein is CASSPRADNNEKLFF. This chain links TRBV18 with TRBJ1-4; no reliable D call. The CDR3 spans 15 residues. Per the germline V gene, CDR1 is KGHSH and CDR2 is LQKENI. V lost 1 base, J lost 4 bases, and 10 bases lay in between.

V is TRBV7-9 and J is TRBJ2-3, with D possibly TRBD2 on 5 matching bases. V lost 2 bases to trimming and J lost 5 bases, with 14 bases between them. Germline V gene lookup returns CDR1 SEHNR and CDR2 FQNEAQ (reference sequence). CDR3 length: 15 residues. The DNA for the CDR3 is TGTGCCAGCAGCTTATTTTGGGCCGAGGGAGATACGCAGTATTTT. Translation: CASSLFWAEGDTQYF. Based on the CDR3 plus reference TRBV7-9 and TRBJ2-3, the full variable domain is DTGVSQNPRHKITKRGQNVTFRCDPISEHNRLYWYRQTLGQGPEFLTYFQNEAQLEKSRLLSDRFSAERPKGSFSTLEIQRTEQGDSAMYLCASSLFWAEGDTQYFGPGTRLTVL.

J is TRBJ1-5 and V is TRBV5-4; no clear D. The CDR3 extends over 13 amino acids. Trimming took off 5 bases at V and 3 bases at J, with 9 bases between the two ends. The germline V gene has CDR1 SGHNT and CDR2 YYREEE (reference sequence). DNA of the CDR3: TGTGCCAGCAGTACGGATCTCAATCAGCCCCAGCATTTT. Translating gives CASSTDLNQPQHF. Combining the CDR3 with reference TRBV5-4 and TRBJ1-5 gives the whole variable domain ETGVTQSPTHLIKTRGQQVTLRCSSQSGHNTVSWYQQALGQGPQFIFQYYREEENGRGNFPPRFSGLQFPNYSSELNVNALELDDSALYLCASSTDLNQPQHFGDGTRLSIL.

This clone was seen only once. A much larger clone differs by one base, so this may be a read error. The chain couples TRBV13 to TRBJ2-1; 11 bases fit TRBD2. V lost 4 bases to trimming and J lost 6 bases; unmatched junction nucleotides: 2. CDR3 length: 14 residues. Germline CDR1 PRHDT, CDR2 FYEKMQ (reference sequence). The CDR3 here is CASSSGLAANEQFF. CDR3 bases: TGTGCCAGCAGCTCGGGACTAGCGGCCAATGAGCAGTTCTTC.

The chain is built from TRBV30 and TRBJ2-4; D remains ambiguous. The V and J ends lost 1 base and 2 bases respectively, with 3 bases between them. This CDR3 spans 12 amino acids. From germline, CDR1 is GTSNPN and CDR2 SVGIG (reference sequence). The CDR3 sequence is CAWSGTKNIQYF. CDR3 sequence (DNA): TGTGCCTGGAGTGGGACCAAAAACATTCAGTACTTC.

The chain joins TRBV28 to TRBJ1-4; D gene uncertain. Trimming stripped 7 bases from V and 1 base from J, with 19 bases between. This CDR3 spans 17 amino acids. Germline lookup yields CDR1 MDHEN and CDR2 SYDVKM. The CDR3 region has the DNA TGTGCCAGCAAACCCCCGGCCCGGGATAGAACTAATGAAAAACTGTTTTTT. Protein: CASKPPARDRTNEKLFF. The variable domain in full, completed from reference TRBV28 and TRBJ1-4, reads DVKVTQSSRYLVKRTGEKVFLECVQDMDHENMFWYRQDPGLGLRLIYFSYDVKMKEKGDIPEGYSVSREKKERFSLILESASTNQTSMYLCASKPPARDRTNEKLFFGSGTQLSVL.

In this sample, this clone turned up a few times. V gene TRBV23-1 combines with J gene TRBJ1-4, with 7 bases fitting TRBD1. TRBV23-1 belongs to the ORF category, with a function that is uncertain. The V gene end was trimmed by 4 bases and the J gene end by 1 base; junction bases not matched to a gene: 6. This CDR3 comprises 16 residues. The CDR3 here is CASSPSDRVTNEKLFF. The DNA for the CDR3 is TGCGCCAGCAGTCCCAGCGACAGGGTAACTAATGAAAAACTGTTTTTT.

The rearrangement uses TRBV30 and TRBJ2-7; D is perhaps TRBD1 (6 bases). V was clipped by 5 bases and J by 6 bases, with 14 bases between them. The CDR3 extends over 12 amino acids. CDR1 and CDR2 from the germline V gene are GTSNPN and SVGIG (reference sequence). The CDR3 protein is CAWGRQAAEQYF. CDR3 nucleotide sequence: TGTGCCTGGGGTCGACAGGCGGCCGAGCAGTACTTC.

CDR3 DNA: TGTGCCAGCAGTGAATTTCGGGCTGAGGGGCAGTTCTTC. It translates to CASSEFRAEGQFF. The chain joins TRBV6-1 to TRBJ2-1; tentatively, D is TRBD2 (5 bases). The germline CDR1 and CDR2 sequences are MNHNS and SASEGT. Trimming pared 2 bases from V and 12 bases from J, leaving 14 bases between. The CDR3 contains 13 residues.